These 11 T cell receptor beta chains were all obtained from the same sample, sequenced in a study of T cell responses to AZD1222 COVID-19 vaccine. The protocol was immunoSEQ multiplex PCR, while the TCRdb copy is restricted to in-frame clones and leaves out a portion. The data contain 150,000 or so clones, about nine tenths of them singletons. The material sequenced was peripheral blood, taken after recovery from COVID-19. The receptors shown here come from an adult who had recovered from COVID-19.

This clone was seen at least ten times. The V and J genes are TRBV4-2 and TRBJ2-7; 7 bases match TRBD2. V lost 0 bases, J lost 0 bases, and 5 bases stayed unmatched. Germline CDR1 and CDR2: LGHNA and YNFKEQ. This CDR3 has 16 residues. The CDR3 DNA reads TGTGCCAGCAGCCAAGAGGCCGGGGGGAACTCCTACGAGCAGTACTTC. Translating gives CASSQEAGGNSYEQYF.

The chain uses TRBV7-6 and TRBJ2-3; 15 bases fit TRBD2. Per the germline V gene, CDR1 is SGHVS and CDR2 is FNYEAQ. This CDR3 region has 19 residues. V trimming: 6 bases; J trimming: 4 bases; junction bases outside the gene matches: 14. CDR3: CASSSGLAGGPRTADTQYF. The CDR3 nucleotides are TGTGCCAGCAGTTCGGGACTAGCGGGGGGCCCGCGAACGGCAGATACGCAGTATTTT.

This chain connects TRBV28 to TRBJ1-2, with 7 bases lining up with TRBD1. The CDR3 has 16 amino acids. The V gene end was trimmed by 3 bases and the J gene end by 4 bases; junction bases not matched to a gene: 11. Germline V CDR1 and CDR2: MDHEN, SYDVKM. The chain's CDR3 is CASSFPSDREGYGYTF. The CDR3 coding sequence is TGTGCCAGCAGTTTCCCTTCAGACAGGGAAGGCTATGGCTACACCTTC.

The chain links TRBV28 to TRBJ1-2; no firm D call. CDR1 is MDHEN and CDR2 is SYDVKM in the germline V gene. The V and J ends lost 6 bases and 2 bases respectively, with 13 bases between them. The CDR3 loop spans 14 amino acids. CDR3 protein: CASSRGGRNYGYTF. DNA of the CDR3: TGTGCCAGCAGCCGCGGAGGGCGAAACTATGGCTACACCTTC.

This clone was counted once. The chain couples TRBV9 to TRBJ2-1; D is undetermined. Trimming shortened V by 4 bases and J by 9 bases, and 17 bases separated the two germline ends. The germline CDR1 and CDR2 sequences are SGDLS and YYNGEE. The CDR3 has 14 residues. The CDR3 bases are TGTGCCAGCAGCCCCGATGGGCCCCGGAGTGAGCAGTTCTTC. Amino acid sequence: CASSPDGPRSEQFF.

This clone was seen a few times. The chain links TRBV29-1 to TRBJ2-6; a weak D match, TRBD1 (6 bases). Per germline, CDR1 SQVTM and CDR2 ANQGSEA. The V and J ends lost 7 bases and 0 bases respectively, with 16 bases between them. The CDR3 runs to 16 residues. This CDR3 is CSASRDTDSGANVLTF. CDR3 nucleotides: TGCAGCGCCAGCCGGGACACAGACTCTGGGGCCAACGTCCTGACTTTC.

V gene TRBV10-3 combines with J gene TRBJ2-1; 10 positions match TRBD2. The trim removed 2 bases at V and 4 bases at J, leaving 2 bases unmatched. Germline loops: CDR1 ENHRY, CDR2 SYGVKD. The CDR3 spans 15 residues. The CDR3 DNA is TGTGCCATCAGTGAGACTAGCGGGGAGTACAATGAGCAGTTCTTC. Protein sequence: CAISETSGEYNEQFF.

The chain uses TRBV19 and TRBJ1-5; 9 bases are shared with TRBD1. The CDR3 is made up of 15 amino acids. Germline V CDR1 and CDR2: LNHDA, SQIVND (reference sequence). Trimming cost V 7 bases and J 1 base; bases outside gene matches: 5. CDR3 amino acids: CASKTGGGSNQPQHF. The CDR3 coding sequence is TGTGCCAGTAAAACAGGGGGCGGAAGCAATCAGCCCCAGCATTTT.

The J gene is TRBJ1-1, the V gene TRBV19; TRBD1 is a possible D gene (5 bases). The germline V and J ends were trimmed by 6 bases and 0 bases, with 11 bases remaining between them. The CDR3 loop spans 14 amino acids. CDR1 LNHDA and CDR2 SQIVND come from the germline V gene (reference sequence). CDR3 DNA: TGTGCCAGTAGGACAGCCGGATTGAACACTGAAGCTTTCTTT. Translated: CASRTAGLNTEAFF.

CDR3 bases: TGCAGCGGAGACAGGGGGGAGGATGGCTACACCTTC. Translated, it gives CSGDRGEDGYTF. This sequence joins TRBV29-1 and TRBJ1-2; TRBD1 matches at 9 bases. The CDR3 sequence is 12 residues long. Trimming cost V 7 bases and J 6 bases; bases outside gene matches: 6. Germline CDR1 and CDR2: SQVTM and ANQGSEA.

The chain couples TRBV7-3 to TRBJ2-1; 7 bases agree with TRBD2. The germline V gene encodes CDR1 SGHTA and CDR2 FQGTGA. The CDR3 sequence is 15 residues long. V was pared by 6 bases and J by 2 bases, with 7 bases of the junction left unmatched. The DNA of the CDR3 is TGTGCCAGCAGTCCCCAGCGGGGCGCCTACAATGAGCAGTTCTTC. Translated: CASSPQRGAYNEQFF.